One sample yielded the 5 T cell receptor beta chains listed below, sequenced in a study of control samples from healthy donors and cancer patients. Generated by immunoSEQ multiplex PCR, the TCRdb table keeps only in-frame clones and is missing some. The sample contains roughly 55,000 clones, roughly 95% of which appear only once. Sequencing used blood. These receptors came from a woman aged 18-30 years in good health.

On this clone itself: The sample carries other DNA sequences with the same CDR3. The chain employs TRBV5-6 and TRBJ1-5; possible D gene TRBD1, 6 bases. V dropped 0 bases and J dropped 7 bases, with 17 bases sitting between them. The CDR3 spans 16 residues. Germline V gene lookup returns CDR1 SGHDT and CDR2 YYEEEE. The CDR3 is CASSLAVTGSGQPQHF. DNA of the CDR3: TGTGCCAGCAGCTTGGCCGTTACAGGGTCGGGGCAGCCCCAGCATTTT.

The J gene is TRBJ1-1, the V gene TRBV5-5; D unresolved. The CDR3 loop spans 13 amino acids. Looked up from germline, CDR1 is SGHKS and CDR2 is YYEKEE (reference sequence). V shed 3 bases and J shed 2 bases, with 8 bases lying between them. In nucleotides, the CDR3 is TGTGCCAGCAGCTACGGGTCCAACACTGAAGCTTTCTTT. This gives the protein CASSYGSNTEAFF.

CDR3 sequence (DNA): TGTGCCAGCAGTAACCTTTTTAACAGGGGTTTCACAAGGTACTATGGCTACACCTTC. It encodes CASSNLFNRGFTRYYGYTF. The rearrangement uses TRBV28 and TRBJ1-2, with TRBD1 matching over 7 bases. Germline loops: CDR1 MDHEN, CDR2 SYDVKM. V trimming: 5 bases; J trimming: 3 bases; junction bases outside the gene matches: 21. The CDR3 length is 19 residues.

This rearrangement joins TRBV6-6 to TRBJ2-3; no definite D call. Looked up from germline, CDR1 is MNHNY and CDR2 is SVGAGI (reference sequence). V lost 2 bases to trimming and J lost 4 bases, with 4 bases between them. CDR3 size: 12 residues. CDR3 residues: CASSYGPDTQYF. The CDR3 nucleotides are TGTGCCAGCAGTTACGGCCCAGATACGCAGTATTTT.

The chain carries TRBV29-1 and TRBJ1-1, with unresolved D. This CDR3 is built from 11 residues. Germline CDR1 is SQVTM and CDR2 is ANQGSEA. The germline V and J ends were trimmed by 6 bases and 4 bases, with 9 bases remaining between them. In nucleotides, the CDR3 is TGCAGCGTGGTGACTTTCACTGAAGCTTTCTTT. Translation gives CSVVTFTEAFF.